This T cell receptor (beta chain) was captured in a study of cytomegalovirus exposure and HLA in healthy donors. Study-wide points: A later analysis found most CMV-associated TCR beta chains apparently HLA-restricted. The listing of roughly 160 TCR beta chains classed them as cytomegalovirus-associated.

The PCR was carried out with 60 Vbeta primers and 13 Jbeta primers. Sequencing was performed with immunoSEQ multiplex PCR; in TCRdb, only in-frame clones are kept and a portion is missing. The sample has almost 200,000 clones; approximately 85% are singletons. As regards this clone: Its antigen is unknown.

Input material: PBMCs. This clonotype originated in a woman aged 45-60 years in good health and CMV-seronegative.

This CDR3 reads CASSSRETQYF. CDR3 in DNA: TGTGCCAGCAGTTCGCGGGAGACCCAGTACTTC. V gene TRBV27 combines with J gene TRBJ2-5, with unresolved D. Trimming removed 4 bases at V and 5 bases at J, with 5 bases between. This CDR3 has 11 amino acids. Germline CDR1 and CDR2: MNHEY and SMNVEV (reference sequence).